Below are 28 T cell receptor beta chains sequenced from a single sample in a study of vaccination and CD4 T cells after COVID-19. Treatment given: approximately nine-day PBMC culture with coronavirus spike peptide pools or control peptides (ViraFEST assay). Pre-COVID-19 pandemic sampling (2011-2018) yielded the unexposed donor's CD4+ T cells. For these receptors, no antigen is known. An Oncomine TCR Beta short-read assay was used to sequence the DNA from cultured CD4+ T cells. Genomic DNA from cultured CD4+ T cells was extracted. Via MiXCR, TCRdb re-called the PCR reads, giving one row per CDR3 protein. The sample includes roughly 8,300 distinct CDR3 sequences, about 35% seen only once; the top ten take approximately 20%. The specimen sequenced was CD4+ T cells from blood, cultured in vitro. The source of these receptors is a human donor in good health.

The chain uses TRBV25-1 and TRBJ2-7; tentatively, D is TRBD1 or TRBD2 (6 bases each). The CDR3 is 15 amino acids. The ends were cut back, 3 bases at V and 1 base at J, with 13 bases in the middle. Germline V gives CDR1 MGHDK, CDR2 SYGVNS. The CDR3, as DNA: TGTGCCAGCAGTGAGCCCGGGGGCGATTCCTACGAGCAGTACTTC. Its protein is CASSEPGGDSYEQYF.

This clonotype was found a few times. The V call is TRBV20-1, the J call TRBJ1-1; D is uncertain. Germline values: CDR1 DFQATT, CDR2 SNEGSKA (reference sequence). The CDR3 sequence is 13 residues long. Deletions cut 3 bases from V and 5 bases from J, with 13 bases between. CDR3: CSASSRVRTEAFF. In nucleotides, the CDR3 is TGCAGTGCTAGCTCCCGGGTGCGGACTGAAGCTTTCTTT.

J is TRBJ2-1 and V is TRBV7-2, with 9 nucleotides matching TRBD2. The CDR3 totals 15 residues. The germline V gene has CDR1 SGHTA and CDR2 FQGNSA. The V gene end was trimmed by 3 bases and the J gene end by 7 bases; junction bases not matched to a gene: 7. Here the CDR3 DNA reads TGTGCCAGCAGCTTCGATAGCGGGAGTGGTAATGAGCAGTTCTTC. It specifies CASSFDSGSGNEQFF.

In DNA form, the CDR3 reads TGTGCCAGCATAACGGAGGCGGGAGAGACCCAGTACTTC. Translated, it gives CASITEAGETQYF. The rearrangement links TRBV2 to TRBJ2-5; weak D call: TRBD2 (5 bases). CDR1 is SNHLY and CDR2 is FYNNEI in the germline V gene. Trimming removed 7 bases from V and 4 bases from J, with 13 bases in between. The CDR3 runs 13 residues.

This chain connects TRBV15 to TRBJ1-6; D gene ambiguous. This CDR3 spans 13 amino acids. Per the germline V gene, CDR1 is LNHNV and CDR2 is YYDKDF (reference sequence). V shed 1 base and J shed 9 bases, with 7 bases lying between them. CDR3 protein: CATSRVRISPLHF. CDR3 in DNA: TGTGCCACCAGCAGAGTTCGTATTTCACCCCTCCACTTT.

Remarks on this clonotype: One end of the junction varies from germline; a read error may be responsible. This chain uses TRBV7-7 with TRBJ2-5, with 10 bases lining up with TRBD2. Germline CDR1 and CDR2: SSHAT and FNYEAQ (reference sequence). This CDR3 is built from 14 residues. The CDR3 DNA sequence: TGTGCTAGCAGCTTTGGGACTAGCGCAGAGACCCAGTACTTC. Its protein is CASSFGTSAETQYF.

The table lists this clonotype with a few counts. The CDR3, as DNA: TGTGCTAGCGTGGCTAGCGGAGGGAACCAAGAGACCCAGTACTTC. Translated, it gives CASVASGGNQETQYF. This sequence joins TRBV7-7 and TRBJ2-5, with 7 nucleotides matching TRBD2. The CDR3 contains 15 residues. Germline V CDR1 and CDR2: SSHAT, FNYEAQ (reference sequence).

The rearrangement uses TRBV19 and TRBJ2-5; tentatively, D is TRBD1 (5 bases). V was pared by 6 bases and J by 0 bases, with 8 bases between. Germline-derived CDR1 and CDR2 are LNHDA and SQIVND (reference sequence). The CDR3 covers 13 residues. CDR3: CASRRQYQETQYF. The CDR3 bases are TGTGCCAGTAGAAGACAGTACCAAGAGACCCAGTACTTC.

The chain couples TRBV20-1 to TRBJ1-1, with D perhaps TRBD1 (6 bases). This CDR3 region has 15 residues. Germline-derived CDR1 and CDR2 are DFQATT and SNEGSKA (reference sequence). V lost 0 bases to trimming and J lost 4 bases, with 15 bases between them. As DNA, the CDR3 is TGCAGTGCTAGAGATTTTTCAGGGGATGGCACTGAAGCTTTCTTT. Translation gives CSARDFSGDGTEAFF.

This clonotype was detected a few times. The chain combines TRBV12-3 or TRBV12-4 with TRBJ2-7; TRBD1 agrees at 7 bases. The CDR3 has 15 amino acids. The V and J ends lost 6 bases and 0 bases, in that order; junction bases with no gene match: 8. CDR3 loop: CASSETGHSSYEQYF. Written as DNA, the CDR3 is TGTGCCAGCAGCGAGACAGGGCACTCCTCCTACGAGCAGTACTTC.

A few counts support this clonotype. The chain is built from TRBV20-1 and TRBJ2-5; unclear D gene. CDR3 size: 12 residues. V lost 5 bases, J lost 5 bases, and 12 bases lay in between. Germline V gives CDR1 DFQATT, CDR2 SNEGSKA (reference sequence). The CDR3 reads CSAPDLGETQYF. DNA for the CDR3: TGCAGTGCTCCAGACCTTGGGGAGACCCAGTACTTC.

V gene TRBV12-3 or TRBV12-4 combines with J gene TRBJ1-4; D not resolved. V was clipped by 5 bases and J by 6 bases, with 7 bases between them. CDR3 length: 12 residues. CDR3 DNA: TGTGCCAGCAGTAGGACGGATGAAAAACTGTTTTTT. The encoded protein is CASSRTDEKLFF.

The genes are TRBV12-3 or TRBV12-4 and TRBJ2-7; 11 nucleotides align to TRBD2. The V gene end was trimmed by 7 bases and the J gene end by 2 bases; junction bases not matched to a gene: 4. This CDR3 region has 14 residues. CDR3 sequence: CASNLAGGTYEQYF. The CDR3 DNA reads TGTGCCAGCAACCTAGCGGGAGGTACCTACGAGCAGTACTTC.

The chain is built from TRBV2 and TRBJ2-7; D gene ambiguous. Trimming took 3 bases from V and 5 from J, leaving 5 bases between them. The CDR3 is 11 residues long. CDR1 is SNHLY and CDR2 is FYNNEI in the germline V gene. The CDR3 is CASSDNDEQYF. In DNA form, the CDR3 reads TGTGCCAGCAGTGATAACGACGAGCAGTACTTC. Full variable domain (missing parts from reference TRBV2 and TRBJ2-7): EPEVTQTPSHQVTQMGQEVILRCVPISNHLYFYWYRQILGQKVEFLVSFYNNEISEKSEIFDDQFSVERPDGSNFTLKIRSTKLEDSAMYFCASSDNDEQYFGPGTRLTVT.

The chain has TRBV2 and TRBJ2-3, with 10 bases fitting TRBD1. Germline CDR1 reads SNHLY; CDR2 reads FYNNEI. Trimming took 5 bases from V and 3 from J; bases not matched to a gene: 2. The CDR3 sequence is 14 residues long. CDR3 sequence reads: CASSLGQGTDTQYF. As DNA, the CDR3 is TGTGCCAGCAGTCTGGGACAGGGGACAGATACGCAGTATTTT.

This clonotype was observed a handful of times. V usage is TRBV28 and J usage is TRBJ1-6, with TRBD1 matching 9 bases. V lost 2 bases, J lost 10 bases, and 18 bases stayed unmatched. The CDR3 extends over 19 amino acids. CDR1 MDHEN and CDR2 SYDVKM come from the germline V gene. CDR3 region: CASSLMVPSSRDRESPLHF. Written as DNA, the CDR3 is TGTGCCAGCAGTTTAATGGTACCGTCCTCCCGGGACAGGGAATCACCCCTCCACTTT.

This clonotype was counted between two and nine times. CDR3 nucleotide sequence: TGTGCCAGCACCCGGGGTAAAGCTAACTATGGCTACACCTTC. Its protein product is CASTRGKANYGYTF. V gene TRBV5-4 combines with J gene TRBJ1-2; no reliable D call. This CDR3 comprises 14 residues. Germline CDR1 is SGHNT and CDR2 is YYREEE (reference sequence). The V end lost 6 bases, the J end lost 0 bases, and 12 bases lay between the germline ends.

The CDR3 nucleotides read TGTGCCAGTAGTATTCGGCCTAGCGGGAGGGATGAGCAGTTCTTC. Residues: CASSIRPSGRDEQFF. The gene calls are TRBV19 and TRBJ2-1, with 12 bases matching TRBD2. There are 15 residues in the CDR3. Germline CDR1 and CDR2: LNHDA and SQIVND (reference sequence). The J segment lost 8 bases and the V segment lost 3 bases, leaving 5 bases of the junction unmatched.

The table lists this clonotype with a count of one. The genes are TRBV2 and TRBJ2-1; 8 bases are a match to TRBD2. This CDR3 contains 15 residues. Germline assignment: CDR1 SNHLY and CDR2 FYNNEI. After removal of 4 bases from V and 4 bases from J, the junction contained 6 bases not matched to a gene. In DNA, the CDR3 is TGTGCCAGCAGTGCCTCCGGGAGGGTATACAATGAGCAGTTCTTC. Its protein is CASSASGRVYNEQFF. The full variable domain, with the rest looked up from reference TRBV2 and TRBJ2-1, is EPEVTQTPSHQVTQMGQEVILRCVPISNHLYFYWYRQILGQKVEFLVSFYNNEISEKSEIFDDQFSVERPDGSNFTLKIRSTKLEDSAMYFCASSASGRVYNEQFFGPGTRLTVL.

The genes are TRBV7-2 and TRBJ2-3; 10 bases are shared with TRBD1. V shed 5 bases and J 2 bases; nucleotides not matched to a gene: 4. Germline CDR1 and CDR2: SGHTA and FQGNSA. The CDR3 length is 15 residues. CDR3 in DNA: TGTGCCAGCAGCCCGGGACAGGGGAACACAGATACGCAGTATTTT. Translated: CASSPGQGNTDTQYF.

The V gene is TRBV2, the J gene TRBJ2-5; tentative D call: TRBD2 (6 bases). The CDR3 loop spans 15 amino acids. Germline V gene sequence: CDR1 SNHLY, CDR2 FYNNEI. Between the trimmed V and J ends, which lost 4 bases and 1 base, there was a span of 13 bases. The CDR3 is CASSGGGTFQETQYF. CDR3 in DNA: TGTGCCAGCAGTGGGGGTGGGACTTTCCAAGAGACCCAGTACTTC.

This clonotype was seen more than once but under ten times. The V call is TRBV15, the J call TRBJ2-3, with 9 bases identical to TRBD2. V gave up 1 base and J gave up 2 bases; unmatched junction bases: 7. Germline CDR1 is LNHNV and CDR2 is YYDKDF (reference sequence). There are 17 residues in the CDR3. CDR3 sequence: CATSRVGSGSVTDTQYF. Here the CDR3 DNA reads TGTGCCACCAGCAGAGTTGGTAGCGGGAGTGTCACAGATACGCAGTATTTT.

This chain joins TRBV4-3 and TRBJ2-3; D possibly corresponds to TRBD1 (6 bases). Germline V gene data show CDR1 as LGHNA and CDR2 as YSLEER. This CDR3 has 16 amino acids. Trimming removed 1 base from V and 0 bases from J, with 11 bases in between. The CDR3 nucleotides are TGCGCCAGCAGCCAAGCGGACAGAGCTAGCACAGATACGCAGTATTTT. Its translation: CASSQADRASTDTQYF.

There are a few counts of this clonotype. The chain combines TRBV6-2 or TRBV6-3 with TRBJ2-7, with D possibly being TRBD2 (6 bases). This CDR3 region has 15 residues. Trimming left V 7 bases short and J 1 base short, with 17 bases between. Germline values: CDR1 MNHEY, CDR2 SVGEGT. In nucleotides, the CDR3 is TGTGCCAGCAAAGGACGGGAGACCTATTCCTACGAGCAGTACTTC. It specifies CASKGRETYSYEQYF.

J is TRBJ1-1 and V is TRBV6-2 or TRBV6-3, with 12 positions matching TRBD1. The CDR3 spans 15 residues. With 6 bases clipped from V and 5 bases from J, the junction kept 7 bases outside the gene matches. CDR1 and CDR2 (germline): MNHEY, SVGEGT. The CDR3 DNA reads TGTGCCAGCAGACGGGGACAGGGGGCGATAACTGAAGCTTTCTTT. Translation: CASRRGQGAITEAFF.

CDR3 sequence: CSASPLAGGDGEQYF. The CDR3 nucleotides are TGCAGTGCTAGCCCATTAGCGGGAGGGGATGGCGAGCAGTACTTC. J is TRBJ2-7 and V is TRBV20-1, with TRBD2 matching 11 bases. In germline, CDR1 is DFQATT, CDR2 SNEGSKA (reference sequence). V was pared by 3 bases and J by 6 bases, with 10 bases of the junction left unmatched. This CDR3 region has 15 residues.

This clonotype was counted between two and nine times. The chain combines TRBV27 with TRBJ2-2; D is uncertain. The CDR3 sequence is 13 residues long. The germline V gene encodes CDR1 MNHEY and CDR2 SMNVEV (reference sequence). The V end lost 2 bases, the J end lost 6 bases, and 7 bases lay between the germline ends. The CDR3 loop is CASSLMVSGELFF. CDR3 DNA sequence: TGTGCCAGCAGTTTAATGGTTTCCGGGGAGCTGTTTTTT.

The genes are TRBV7-2 and TRBJ1-2, with TRBD1 matching over 7 bases. V shed 4 bases and J 4 bases; nucleotides not matched to a gene: 9. The V gene's germline CDR1 is SGHTA and CDR2 FQGNSA. This CDR3 is built from 15 residues. Here the CDR3 DNA reads TGTGCCAGCAGCTCTGAGGGGGCCCGCAGCTATGGCTACACCTTC. This codes for CASSSEGARSYGYTF.